This T cell receptor (beta chain) is from a study of cytomegalovirus exposure and HLA in healthy donors. Whole-study results and caveats: There were fewer than 200 TCR beta chains listed as cytomegalovirus-associated.

This CDR3 has 14 residues. CDR1 and CDR2 from the germline V gene are KGHSH and LQKENI. Trimming cost V 3 bases and J 5 bases, with 11 bases left between them. TCRdb keeps only in-frame clones here, not all; method: immunoSEQ multiplex PCR. The sample includes 50,000 to 70,000 clones, 85% to 95% seen only once; the top ten take 5.8%. To note about this clone: Its matching antigen is unknown.

J is TRBJ1-5 and V is TRBV18; D remains ambiguous. The source of this sequence is a woman in her late teens or twenties in good health and CMV-seropositive. Sequences were obtained from PBMCs. The CDR3 loop is CASSPGSLDQPQHF. CDR3 coding DNA: TGTGCCAGCTCACCCGGTAGCTTGGATCAGCCCCAGCATTTT.